The 2 T cell receptor beta chains below come from one sample, sequenced in a study of cytotoxic CD8 clonotypes in ibrutinib-treated CLL. Measured with immunoSEQ multiplex PCR; TCRdb has only the in-frame clones, and not every one. The sample consists of more than 110,000 clones, about three quarters of them appearing once. The source material was PBMCs, sampled after 24 months of ibrutinib treatment. The receptors were gathered from a human donor with chronic lymphocytic leukemia.

This chain links TRBV30 with TRBJ2-1; 9 bases agree with TRBD2. This CDR3 comprises 16 residues. The trim removed 7 bases at V and 8 bases at J, leaving 18 bases unmatched. Germline-derived CDR1 and CDR2 are GTSNPN and SVGIG (reference sequence). The CDR3 region is CASRGALSGSLDEQFF. The DNA for the CDR3 is TGTGCCTCGAGGGGTGCCCTTAGCGGGAGTTTAGATGAGCAGTTCTTC. Full variable domain (remainder filled in from reference TRBV30 and TRBJ2-1): SQTIHQWPATLVQPVGSPLSLECTVEGTSNPNLYWYRQAAGRGLQLLFYSVGIGQISSEVPQNLSASRPQDRQFILSSKKLLLSDSGFYLCASRGALSGSLDEQFFGPGTRLTVL.

This clone turned up a few times. The genes are TRBV27 and TRBJ2-7; 9 bases agree with TRBD1. V gave up 4 bases and J gave up 3 bases; unmatched junction bases: 10. Germline values: CDR1 MNHEY, CDR2 SMNVEV (reference sequence). CDR3 size: 16 residues. The CDR3, as DNA: TGTGCCAGCAGTTACGGAACCGGGACAGGGCTCTACGAGCAGTACTTC. Its translation is CASSYGTGTGLYEQYF.